This T cell receptor beta chain was identified in a study of OX40 agonist ivuxolimab in advanced cancers. Germline CDR1 reads LNHDA; CDR2 reads SQIVND (reference sequence). The CDR3 spans 14 residues. The ends were cut back, 4 bases at V and 7 bases at J, with 11 bases in the middle. In this sample, this clone turned up a few times. Data came from immunoSEQ multiplex PCR; TCRdb stores just in-frame clones and leaves some out. The sample contains roughly 65,000 clones, roughly 85% of which appear only once. The rearrangement joins TRBV19 to TRBJ1-6; D might be TRBD1 (5 bases). This clonotype was obtained from an adult with an advanced solid tumor such as melanoma, head and neck, liver or kidney cancer. Material: CD4+ or CD8+ T cells sorted from blood, obtained in a trial of the OX40 agonist ivuxolimab. Written as DNA, the CDR3 is TGTGCCAGTAGTAACCGGGACCTCAATTCACCCCTCCACTTT. Amino acids: CASSNRDLNSPLHF.